The 20 T cell receptor beta chains in this list originate from one sample, sequenced in a study of siplizumab effects on memory and regulatory T cells. Sequencing was performed with immunoSEQ multiplex PCR; in TCRdb, only in-frame clones are kept and a portion is missing. The sample has 26,000 or so clones, 75% to 85% seen once. Sequenced material: memory CD4+ T cells sorted from blood. These receptors originate from a human donor in good health.

This clone was observed a handful of times. This chain links TRBV4-2 with TRBJ2-5, with a weak D call TRBD1 (5 bases). V was trimmed by 1 base and J by 5 bases, leaving 11 bases between them. CDR1 and CDR2 from the germline V gene are LGHNA and YNFKEQ. The CDR3 has 14 amino acids. The CDR3 DNA sequence: TGTGCCAGCAGCCAAGTAAGGGGTGGGGAGACCCAGTACTTC. Translated, it gives CASSQVRGGETQYF.

The J gene is TRBJ1-2, the V gene TRBV18; 7 bases align to TRBD1. CDR1 KGHSH and CDR2 LQKENI come from the germline V gene. The CDR3 spans 14 residues. J gave up 7 bases and V 3 bases, and 8 bases lay outside the gene matches. The CDR3: CASSPSDRARGYTF. The DNA for the CDR3 is TGTGCCAGCTCACCCTCAGACAGGGCGCGTGGCTACACCTTC.

The chain has TRBV7-3 and TRBJ2-2; tentatively, D is TRBD1 (5 bases). The germline V gene encodes CDR1 SGHTA and CDR2 FQGTGA. CDR3 length: 16 amino acids. The germline V and J ends were trimmed by 1 base and 5 bases, with 14 bases remaining between them. The CDR3 DNA sequence: TGTGCCAGCAGCTTAAGATCAGGGTCGCGGACCGGGGAGCTGTTTTTT. Translating it yields CASSLRSGSRTGELFF.

This clone was seen a few times. Other DNA sequences in the same sample also yield this CDR3. The chain combines TRBV5-1 with TRBJ2-3; the D is unclear. CDR1 is SGHRS, CDR2 YFSETQ, per germline. V gave up 5 bases and J gave up 1 base, with 8 bases separating them. The CDR3 has 13 amino acids. CDR3 amino acids: CASRAQGTDTQYF. The CDR3 bases are TGCGCCAGCAGAGCGCAGGGCACAGATACGCAGTATTTT.

V is TRBV5-1 and J is TRBJ2-6; TRBD1 is a possible D gene (6 bases). Trimming stripped 2 bases from V and 1 base from J, with 10 bases between. The V gene's germline CDR1 is SGHRS and CDR2 YFSETQ. The CDR3 has 16 amino acids. CDR3: CASSLEGVSGANVLTF. CDR3 nucleotide sequence: TGCGCCAGCAGCTTAGAGGGGGTTTCTGGGGCCAACGTCCTGACTTTC. The whole variable domain, filled in from reference TRBV5-1 and TRBJ2-6, reads KAGVTQTPRYLIKTRGQQVTLSCSPISGHRSVSWYQQTPGQGLQFLFEYFSETQRNKGNFPGRFSGRQFSNSRSEMNVSTLELGDSALYLCASSLEGVSGANVLTFGAGSRLTVL.

This clone was counted between two and nine times. CDR3 sequence: CASSLGGLGLAGTDTQYF. The CDR3 DNA is TGTGCCAGCAGCTTAGGGGGCCTGGGACTAGCGGGAACAGATACGCAGTATTTT. The rearrangement joins TRBV7-6 to TRBJ2-3; 13 nucleotides line up with TRBD2. In germline, CDR1 is SGHVS, CDR2 FNYEAQ. V dropped 1 base and J dropped 3; count of bases not matched to a gene: 7. The CDR3 contains 18 residues.

In its sample, this clone was seen once. V usage is TRBV14 and J usage is TRBJ1-5; D gene unclear. Germline lookup yields CDR1 SGHDN and CDR2 FVKESK. This CDR3 is 13 amino acids long. Trimming stripped 4 bases from V and 7 bases from J, with 11 bases between. The CDR3 here is CASSPGLGQPQHF. In nucleotides, the CDR3 is TGTGCCAGCAGCCCCGGGCTCGGGCAGCCCCAGCATTTT.

J is TRBJ1-3 and V is TRBV6-1; no clear D gene. Deletions cut 4 bases from V and 0 bases from J, with 10 bases between. The CDR3 covers 15 residues. Germline lookup yields CDR1 MNHNS and CDR2 SASEGT. This CDR3 is CASSGAGNSGNTIYF. The CDR3 bases are TGTGCCAGCAGTGGGGCAGGAAACTCTGGAAACACCATATATTTT.

The chain links TRBV5-1 to TRBJ2-3; D ambiguous. The CDR3 spans 12 residues. The germline CDR1 and CDR2 sequences are SGHRS and YFSETQ. Trimming removed 0 bases at V and 2 bases at J, with 1 base between. The CDR3 DNA reads as TGCGCCAGCAGCTTGGTCACAGATACGCAGTATTTT. Amino acids: CASSLVTDTQYF.

J is TRBJ1-1 and V is TRBV29-1; 7 nucleotides match TRBD1. J lost 3 bases, V lost 4 bases, and 2 bases had no gene match. The CDR3 has 12 residues. Germline loops: CDR1 SQVTM, CDR2 ANQGSEA. The CDR3 DNA sequence: TGCAGCGTTGGGCAGGGGGACACTGAAGCTTTCTTT. As protein: CSVGQGDTEAFF.

DNA of the CDR3: TGTGCCATCAGCCAGACAGGGTCCTACGAGCAGTACTTC. It specifies CAISQTGSYEQYF. V usage is TRBV10-3 and J usage is TRBJ2-7, with TRBD1 identical over 7 bases. V lost 6 bases, J lost 1 base, and 3 bases stayed unmatched. The V gene's germline CDR1 is ENHRY and CDR2 SYGVKD. This CDR3 comprises 13 residues.

There are a few counts of this clone. The chain combines TRBV18 with TRBJ1-3; D gene uncertain. The ends were cut back, 3 bases at V and 4 bases at J, with 10 bases in the middle. Germline V gene sequence: CDR1 KGHSH, CDR2 LQKENI. The CDR3 sequence is 14 residues long. The CDR3 bases are TGTGCCAGCTCACCTGATCGAGACGGAAACACCATATATTTT. Its translation: CASSPDRDGNTIYF.

The rearrangement links TRBV5-1 to TRBJ2-7, with 8 bases fitting TRBD2. Trimming took 3 bases from V and 11 from J; bases not matched to a gene: 4. This CDR3 is built from 11 residues. Germline loops: CDR1 SGHRS, CDR2 YFSETQ. DNA of the CDR3: TGCGCCAGCAGCTCAGCGGGAGAGGAGTACTTC. It is translated as CASSSAGEEYF.

This clone was picked up one time. The rearrangement joins TRBV6-4 to TRBJ1-6; D remains ambiguous. This CDR3 has 14 residues. Trimming left V 4 bases short and J 9 bases short, with 13 bases between. The germline V gene has CDR1 MRHNA and CDR2 SNTAGT. The CDR3 is CASSVDGRGSPLHF. CDR3 bases: TGTGCCAGCAGTGTCGACGGGCGGGGTTCACCCCTCCACTTT.

The J gene is TRBJ2-7, the V gene TRBV20-1; D is unclear. Per the germline V gene, CDR1 is DFQATT and CDR2 is SNEGSKA (reference sequence). The CDR3 extends over 10 amino acids. The V and J ends lost 5 bases and 11 bases respectively, with 13 bases between them. CDR3: CSAELGIKYF. CDR3 sequence (DNA): TGCAGTGCTGAACTGGGGATTAAGTACTTC.

This clone came up once. The CDR3 coding sequence is TGCGCCAGGATCCGGAGACCTCCTTACTTC. This gives the protein CARIRRPPYF. This chain joins TRBV23-1 and TRBJ2-5; D uncertain. TRBV23-1 is designated an ORF whose function remains uncertain. Trimming pared 9 bases from V and 14 bases from J, leaving 16 bases between. The CDR3 loop spans 10 amino acids.

Here the CDR3 DNA reads TGCAGCGTTGGGGACGGATTTAACTATGGCTACACCTTC. Residues: CSVGDGFNYGYTF. The chain is built from TRBV29-1 and TRBJ1-2, with D possibly matching TRBD1 (5 bases). The CDR3 has 13 amino acids. V lost 4 bases to trimming and J lost 1 base, with 10 bases between them. Germline V gene data show CDR1 as SQVTM and CDR2 as ANQGSEA.

The chain employs TRBV6-1 and TRBJ2-1, with unresolved D. CDR3 length: 14 amino acids. Trimming shortened V by 5 bases and J by 2 bases, and 10 bases separated the two germline ends. CDR1 is MNHNS, CDR2 SASEGT, per germline. In nucleotides, the CDR3 is TGTGCCAGCAGTTTTGGCAGAGCCTACAATGAGCAGTTCTTC. Its translation: CASSFGRAYNEQFF.

The CDR3 protein is CAWSVISTGGYSNQPQHF. The CDR3 DNA reads as TGTGCCTGGAGTGTAATCTCTACAGGGGGCTATAGCAATCAGCCCCAGCATTTT. This chain connects TRBV30 to TRBJ1-5; 9 bases line up with TRBD1. CDR1 is GTSNPN, CDR2 SVGIG, per germline (reference sequence). The CDR3 consists of 18 residues. The J segment lost 0 bases and the V segment lost 0 bases, leaving 9 bases of the junction unmatched.

The rearrangement links TRBV7-3 to TRBJ2-1; 7 nucleotides line up with TRBD2. This CDR3 is built from 15 residues. Germline CDR1 SGHTA, CDR2 FQGTGA. V lost 6 bases and J lost 6; bases outside the gene matches: 11. CDR3 sequence: CASSTRGSVGNEQFF. CDR3 coding DNA: TGTGCCAGCAGTACACGCGGGAGCGTCGGCAATGAGCAGTTCTTC.